Below, one T cell receptor beta chain is given with its context. These data are taken from a study of human T cells and chemical hapten exposure. Study-level background: Patients were given diphenylcyclopropenone on the scalp weekly across the roughly 24-week study.

A single record per CDR3 protein comes from TCRdb applying MiXCR to the RACE reads. This table has a few hundred thousand distinct CDR3 sequences, roughly 6% appearing once. Described time point: pre-sensitization, week 0. The treatment is: therapeutic diphenylcyclopropenone sensitization with weekly scalp DPC. CDR3 length equals 18 residues. The germline V and J ends were trimmed by 2 bases and 10 bases, with 26 bases remaining between them. Germline V gene sequence: CDR1 MNHEY, CDR2 SVGAGI. The clonotype originates from a woman aged 18-29 years with alopecia areata. Some clones in this sample may be carry-over from other donors' samples. Source: whole blood, taken in connection with sensitization to the hapten diphenylcyclopropenone (DPC). The V and J genes are TRBV6-5 and TRBJ2-2; tentatively, D is TRBD1 or TRBD2 (6 bases each). DNA for the CDR3: TGTGCCAGCAGTTACAGGGGGGCGGCAGGGAAGAATACAGAGGAGCTGTTTTTT. The encoded protein is CASSYRGAAGKNTEELFF.